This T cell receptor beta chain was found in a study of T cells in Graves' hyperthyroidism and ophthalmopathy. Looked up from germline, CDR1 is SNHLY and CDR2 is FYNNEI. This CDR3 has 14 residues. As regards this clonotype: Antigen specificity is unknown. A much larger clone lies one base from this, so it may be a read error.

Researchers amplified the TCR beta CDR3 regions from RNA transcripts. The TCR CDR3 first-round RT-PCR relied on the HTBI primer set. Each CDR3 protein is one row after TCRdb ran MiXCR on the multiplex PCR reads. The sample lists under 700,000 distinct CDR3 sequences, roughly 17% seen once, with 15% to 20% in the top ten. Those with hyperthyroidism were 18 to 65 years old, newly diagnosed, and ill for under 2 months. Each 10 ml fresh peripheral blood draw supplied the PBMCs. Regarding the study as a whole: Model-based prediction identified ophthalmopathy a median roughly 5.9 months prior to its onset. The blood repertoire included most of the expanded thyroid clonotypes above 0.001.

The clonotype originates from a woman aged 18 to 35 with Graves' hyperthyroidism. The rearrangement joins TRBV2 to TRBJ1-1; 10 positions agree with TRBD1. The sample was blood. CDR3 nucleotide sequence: TGTGCCAGCAGTGAGGGGACAGGGGATGCTGAAGCTCTCTTT. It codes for CASSEGTGDAEALF.